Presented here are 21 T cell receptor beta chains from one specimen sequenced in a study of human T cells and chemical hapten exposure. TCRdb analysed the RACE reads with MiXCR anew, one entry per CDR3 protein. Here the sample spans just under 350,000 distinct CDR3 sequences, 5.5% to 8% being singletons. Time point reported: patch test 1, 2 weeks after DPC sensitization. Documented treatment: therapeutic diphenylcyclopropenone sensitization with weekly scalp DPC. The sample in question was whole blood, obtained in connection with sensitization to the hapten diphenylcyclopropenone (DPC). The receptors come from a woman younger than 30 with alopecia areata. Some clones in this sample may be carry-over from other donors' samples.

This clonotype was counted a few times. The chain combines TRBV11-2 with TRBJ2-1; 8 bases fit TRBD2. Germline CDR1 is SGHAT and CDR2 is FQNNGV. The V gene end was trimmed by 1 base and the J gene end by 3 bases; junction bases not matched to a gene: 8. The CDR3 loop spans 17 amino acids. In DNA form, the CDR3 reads TGTGCCAGCAGCTTAGCCTTAGCGGGACTGAACTACAATGAGCAGTTCTTC. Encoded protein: CASSLALAGLNYNEQFF. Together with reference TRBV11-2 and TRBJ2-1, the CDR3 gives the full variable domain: EAGVAQSPRYKIIEKRQSVAFWCNPISGHATLYWYQQILGQGPKLLIQFQNNGVVDDSQLPKDRFSAERLKGVDSTLKIQPAKLEDSAVYLCASSLALAGLNYNEQFFGPGTRLTVL.

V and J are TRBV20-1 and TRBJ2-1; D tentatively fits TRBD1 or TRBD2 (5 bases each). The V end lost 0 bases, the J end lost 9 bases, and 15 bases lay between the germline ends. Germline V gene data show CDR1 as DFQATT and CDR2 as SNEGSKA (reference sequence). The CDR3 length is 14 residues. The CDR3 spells CSARDGTGRSEQFF. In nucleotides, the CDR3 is TGCAGTGCTAGAGATGGGACGGGACGAAGTGAGCAGTTCTTC.

DNA of the CDR3: TGTGCCAGCAGCTCGTCGGGGACAGGGACCTCCTACGAGCAGTACTTC. It translates to CASSSSGTGTSYEQYF. The V call is TRBV7-2, the J call TRBJ2-7; TRBD1 matches at 9 bases. Germline V gives CDR1 SGHTA, CDR2 FQGNSA. The V gene end was trimmed by 4 bases and the J gene end by 0 bases; junction bases not matched to a gene: 7. The CDR3 length is 16 residues.

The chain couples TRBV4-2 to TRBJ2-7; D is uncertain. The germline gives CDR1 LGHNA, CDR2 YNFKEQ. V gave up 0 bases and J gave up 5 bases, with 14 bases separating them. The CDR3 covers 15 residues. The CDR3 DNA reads TGTGCCAGCAGCCAAGATAATCTAGTAGGGAACGAGCAGTACTTC. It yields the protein CASSQDNLVGNEQYF.

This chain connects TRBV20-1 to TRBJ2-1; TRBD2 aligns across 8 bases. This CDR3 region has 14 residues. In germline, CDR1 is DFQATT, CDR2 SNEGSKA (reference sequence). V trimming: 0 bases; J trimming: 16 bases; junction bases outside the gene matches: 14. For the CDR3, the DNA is TGCAGTGCTAGAGATGGGGTAGCGGGGACGAGGTATTTCTTC. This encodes CSARDGVAGTRYFF.

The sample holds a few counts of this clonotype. DNA for the CDR3: TGTGCCAGCAGCTTATTCGGGGGGGACACTGAAGCTTTCTTT. It translates to CASSLFGGDTEAFF. The V and J genes are TRBV7-2 and TRBJ1-1; possibly TRBD1 for D (5 bases). V dropped 2 bases and J dropped 3 bases, with 10 bases sitting between them. Germline V CDR1 and CDR2: SGHTA, FQGNSA. The CDR3 is 14 amino acids.

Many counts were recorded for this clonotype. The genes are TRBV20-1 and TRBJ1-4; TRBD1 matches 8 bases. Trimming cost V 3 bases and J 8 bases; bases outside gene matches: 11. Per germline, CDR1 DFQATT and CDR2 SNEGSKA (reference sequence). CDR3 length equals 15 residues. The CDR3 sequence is CSARARQGIGEKLFF. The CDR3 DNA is TGCAGTGCTAGGGCTAGACAGGGGATCGGAGAAAAACTGTTTTTT.

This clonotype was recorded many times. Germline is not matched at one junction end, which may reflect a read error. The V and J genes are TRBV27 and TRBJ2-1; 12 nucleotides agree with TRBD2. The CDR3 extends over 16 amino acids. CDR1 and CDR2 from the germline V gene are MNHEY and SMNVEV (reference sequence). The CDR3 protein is CASSHTGGSSGGDQLF. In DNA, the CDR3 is TGTGCCAGCAGCCACACGGGTGGGTCTAGCGGGGGGGATCAACTCTTC.

For the CDR3, the DNA is TGTGCCAGCAGTTCTCCCGGGACTAGCGTCACAGATACGCAGTATTTT. Its translation: CASSSPGTSVTDTQYF. The rearrangement joins TRBV27 to TRBJ2-3; 10 nucleotides align to TRBD2. CDR1 is MNHEY, CDR2 SMNVEV, per germline (reference sequence). The CDR3 contains 16 residues. The V segment lost 4 bases and the J segment 2 bases; nucleotides outside the gene matches: 6.

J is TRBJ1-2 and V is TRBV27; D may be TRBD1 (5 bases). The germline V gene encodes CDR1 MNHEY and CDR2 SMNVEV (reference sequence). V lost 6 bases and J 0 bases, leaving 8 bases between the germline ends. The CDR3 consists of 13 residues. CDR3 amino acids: CASRRGPNYGYTF. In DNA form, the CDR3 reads TGTGCCAGCAGGAGGGGACCTAACTATGGCTACACCTTC.

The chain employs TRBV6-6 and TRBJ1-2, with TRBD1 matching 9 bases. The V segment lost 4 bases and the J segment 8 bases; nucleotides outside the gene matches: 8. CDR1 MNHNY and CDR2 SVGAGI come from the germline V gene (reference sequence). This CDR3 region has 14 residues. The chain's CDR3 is CASSSTGGASGYTF. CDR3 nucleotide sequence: TGTGCCAGCAGTTCCACAGGGGGCGCGTCAGGCTACACCTTC.

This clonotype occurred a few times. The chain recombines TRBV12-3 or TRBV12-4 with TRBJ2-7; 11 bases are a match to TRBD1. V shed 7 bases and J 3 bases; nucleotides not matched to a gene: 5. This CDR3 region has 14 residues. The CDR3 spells CASTTGTGGYEQYF. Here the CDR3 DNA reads TGTGCCAGCACTACCGGGACAGGGGGCTACGAGCAGTACTTC.

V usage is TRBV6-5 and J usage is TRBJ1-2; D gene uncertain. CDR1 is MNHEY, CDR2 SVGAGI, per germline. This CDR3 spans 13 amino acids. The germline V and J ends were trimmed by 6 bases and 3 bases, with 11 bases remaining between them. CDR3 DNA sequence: TGTGCCAGCAGCCGGTGGGGTGACTATGGCTACACCTTC. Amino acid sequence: CASSRWGDYGYTF.

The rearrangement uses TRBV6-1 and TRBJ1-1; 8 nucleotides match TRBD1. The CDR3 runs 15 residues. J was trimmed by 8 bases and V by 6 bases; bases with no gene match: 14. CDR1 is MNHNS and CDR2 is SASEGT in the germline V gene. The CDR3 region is CASSSTGTGAGEAFF. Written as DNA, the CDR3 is TGTGCCAGCAGCTCCACGGGGACAGGCGCAGGGGAAGCTTTCTTT.

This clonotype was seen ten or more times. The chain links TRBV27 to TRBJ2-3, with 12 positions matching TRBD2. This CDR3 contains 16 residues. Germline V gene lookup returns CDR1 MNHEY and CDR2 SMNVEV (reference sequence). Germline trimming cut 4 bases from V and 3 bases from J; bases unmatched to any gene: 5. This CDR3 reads CASSSLAGGPTDTQYF. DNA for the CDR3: TGTGCCAGCAGTTCCCTAGCGGGGGGGCCGACAGATACGCAGTATTTT.

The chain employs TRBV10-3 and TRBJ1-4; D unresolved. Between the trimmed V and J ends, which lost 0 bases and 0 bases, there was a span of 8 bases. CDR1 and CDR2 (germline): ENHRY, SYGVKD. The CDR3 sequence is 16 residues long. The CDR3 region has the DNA TGTGCCATCAGTGAGTCGACGCAGGCAACTAATGAAAAACTGTTTTTT. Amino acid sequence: CAISESTQATNEKLFF.

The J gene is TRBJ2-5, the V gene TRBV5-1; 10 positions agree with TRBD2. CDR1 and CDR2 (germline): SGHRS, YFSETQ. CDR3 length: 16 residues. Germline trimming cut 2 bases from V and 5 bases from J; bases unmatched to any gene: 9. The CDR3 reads CASSFGSGGPGETQYF. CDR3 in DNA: TGCGCCAGCAGCTTTGGTAGCGGGGGGCCGGGGGAGACCCAGTACTTC.

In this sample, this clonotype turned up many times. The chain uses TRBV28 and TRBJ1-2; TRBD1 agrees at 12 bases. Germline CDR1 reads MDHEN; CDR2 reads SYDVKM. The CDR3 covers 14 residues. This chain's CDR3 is CATRDRGLGYGYTF. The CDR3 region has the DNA TGTGCAACCCGGGACAGGGGGCTCGGCTATGGCTACACCTTC.

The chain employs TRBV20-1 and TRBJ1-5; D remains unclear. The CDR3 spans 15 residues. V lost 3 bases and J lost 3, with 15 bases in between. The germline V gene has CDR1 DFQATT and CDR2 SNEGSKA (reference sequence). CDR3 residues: CSASKGRGTNQPQHF. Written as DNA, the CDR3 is TGCAGTGCTAGCAAGGGTCGGGGAACCAATCAGCCCCAGCATTTT.

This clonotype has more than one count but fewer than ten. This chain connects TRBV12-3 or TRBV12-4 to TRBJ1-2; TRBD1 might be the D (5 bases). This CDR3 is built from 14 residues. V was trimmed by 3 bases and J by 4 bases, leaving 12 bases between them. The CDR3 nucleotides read TGTGCCAGCAGTTTGGGCAGGGTTCCCTATGGCTACACCTTC. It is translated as CASSLGRVPYGYTF.

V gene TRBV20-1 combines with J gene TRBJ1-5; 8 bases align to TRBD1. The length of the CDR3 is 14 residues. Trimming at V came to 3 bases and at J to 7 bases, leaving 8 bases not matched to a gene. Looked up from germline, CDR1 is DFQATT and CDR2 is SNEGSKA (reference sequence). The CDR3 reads CSASTGGRSQPQHF. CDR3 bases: TGCAGTGCTAGTACAGGGGGAAGGAGCCAGCCCCAGCATTTT.